This T cell receptor (beta chain) comes out of a study of breast tumors, draining lymph nodes, adjacent tissues. Each CDR3 protein gets one entry after TCRdb re-called the multiplex PCR reads with MiXCR. The sample holds about 89,000 distinct CDR3 sequences, roughly 28% seen once. Notes on the study in general: Tumor repertoires ranked between lymph nodes and nontumor tissue in diversity, with V and J gene preferences. Luminal-like breast cancer showed significantly higher tumor–nontumor repertoire similarity than basal-like.

This clonotype was observed a single time. Its matching antigen is unknown. Axillary draining lymph nodes of breast cancer patients supplied the node samples. The clonotype originates from a female donor with breast cancer. Some clones in this sample may be carry-over from other donors' samples. Sequenced material: axillary lymph node tissue.

CDR3 amino acids: CASSTGSSGEQYF. CDR3 sequence (DNA): TGTGCCAGCAGCACGGGGAGTTCCGGCGAGCAGTACTTC. The J gene is TRBJ2-7, the V gene TRBV9, with D maybe TRBD2 (5 bases). This CDR3 region has 13 residues. The germline V gene has CDR1 SGDLS and CDR2 YYNGEE. V was cut by 4 bases and J by 6 bases, with 14 bases left in between. The complete variable domain, with remaining parts taken from reference TRBV9 and TRBJ2-7, reads DSGVTQTPKHLITATGQRVTLRCSPRSGDLSVYWYQQSLDQGLQFLIQYYNGEERAKGNILERFSAQQFPDLHSELNLSSLELGDSALYFCASSTGSSGEQYFGPGTRLTVT.